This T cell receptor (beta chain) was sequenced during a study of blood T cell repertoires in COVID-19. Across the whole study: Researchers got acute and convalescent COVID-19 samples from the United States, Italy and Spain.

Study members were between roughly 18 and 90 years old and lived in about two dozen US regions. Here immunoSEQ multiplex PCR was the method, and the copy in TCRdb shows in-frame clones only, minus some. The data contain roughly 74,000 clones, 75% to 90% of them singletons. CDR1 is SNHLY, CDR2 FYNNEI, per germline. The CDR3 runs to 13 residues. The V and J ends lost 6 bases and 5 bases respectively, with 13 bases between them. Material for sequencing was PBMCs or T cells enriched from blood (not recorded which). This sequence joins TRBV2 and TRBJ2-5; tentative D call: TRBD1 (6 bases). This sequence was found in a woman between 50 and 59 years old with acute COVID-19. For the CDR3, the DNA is TGTGCCAGCAGGGGAACAGGGAAGGAGACCCAGTACTTC. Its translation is CASRGTGKETQYF.